The 32 T cell receptor beta chains below all came from one sample that was sequenced in a study of T cells in women clearing cervical HPV infection. Method: immunoSEQ multiplex PCR; TCRdb's copy keeps in-frame clones and lacks some. The sample table sets out about 44,000 clones. Source material: blood buffy coat. The receptors originated from a woman between 18 and 70 years old with a cervical HPV16 infection that either progressed to CIN3+ or cleared (not recorded which).

Notes on this clone: The read ends 3 residues shy of where the CDR3 ends; the end is completed using the germline J gene. This rearrangement joins TRBV4-1 to TRBJ1-4; D possibly corresponds to TRBD1 (5 bases). Germline V gene lookup returns CDR1 MGHRA and CDR2 YSYEKL. The germline V and J ends were trimmed by 2 bases and 8 bases, with 12 bases remaining between them. The CDR3 loop spans 14 amino acids. CDR3: CASSQQGSPEKLFF. The sequenced part of the CDR3 DNA is TGCGCCAGCAGCCAACAGGGTTCTCCAGAAAAA.

About this clone: The read terminates 3 residues before the CDR3 end, so the remaining end is supplied by the germline J gene. The V and J genes are TRBV19 and TRBJ1-5; 7 bases agree with TRBD1. The germline V gene encodes CDR1 LNHDA and CDR2 SQIVND (reference sequence). After removal of 7 bases from V and 7 bases from J, the junction contained 10 bases not matched to a gene. The CDR3 totals 14 residues. The CDR3 loop is CASKPGTVYQPQHF. The sequenced part of the CDR3 DNA is TGTGCCAGTAAGCCTGGGACAGTATACCAGCCC.

Of note for this clone: The read comes to an end 3 residues before the CDR3 does, leaving the germline J gene to fill in the end. The gene calls are TRBV7-9 and TRBJ2-3; D not certain. CDR1 and CDR2 from the germline V gene are SEHNR and FQNEAQ (reference sequence). The CDR3 is made up of 12 amino acids. CDR3 protein: CASSLQPGTQYF. The sequenced CDR3 bases are TGTGCCAGCAGCTTGCAGCCCGGGACG.

CDR3 DNA, as far as it was read: TGCAGTGCTAGGGCAGGGGGTGGC. The encoded protein is CSARAGGG. The whole CDR3 protein reads CSARAGGGYTF. The chain uses TRBV20-1 and TRBJ1-2; 7 bases fit TRBD1. The read is 3 residues too short to cover the CDR3 end, so that end is filled in from the germline J gene. This CDR3 has 11 amino acids. Germline values: CDR1 DFQATT, CDR2 SNEGSKA (reference sequence). Trimming removed 3 bases from V and 7 bases from J; junction bases left unmatched: 2.

Comments on this clone: From the germline J gene comes the end of the CDR3, since the read stops 3 residues before it. The chain couples TRBV2 to TRBJ1-1; 8 positions agree with TRBD1. V trimming: 3 bases; J trimming: 0 bases; junction bases outside the gene matches: 3. This CDR3 has 15 residues. Looked up from germline, CDR1 is SNHLY and CDR2 is FYNNEI. The CDR3 DNA, read in part, is TGTGCCAGCAGTGATAGGACAGGGTTGAACACTGAA. Amino acids: CASSDRTGLNTE. Given in full, the CDR3 is CASSDRTGLNTEAFF.

A note on this clone: The observed sequence ends 3 residues before the CDR3 terminus, with the missing tail filled in from the germline J gene. The chain couples TRBV7-2 to TRBJ1-2; tentative D call: TRBD1 (5 bases). The CDR3 runs 15 residues. Germline V gene sequence: CDR1 SGHTA, CDR2 FQGNSA. V shed 5 bases and J shed 0 bases, with 13 bases lying between them. CDR3 sequence: CASSPTVNSNYGYTF. The CDR3 bases that were read are TGTGCCAGCAGCCCGACAGTCAACTCTAACTATGGC.

CDR3 residues: CASSPVGGAEKLFF. The CDR3 DNA, read in part, is TGCGCCAGCAGCCCAGTGGGGGGGGCGGAAAAA. The chain couples TRBV5-1 to TRBJ1-4, with a possible D match to TRBD1 (6 bases). The read falls 3 residues short of the CDR3 end, and the missing part is taken from the germline J gene. Deletions cut 4 bases from V and 8 bases from J, with 15 bases between. Per germline, CDR1 SGHRS and CDR2 YFSETQ. This CDR3 comprises 14 residues.

On this clone itself: The read ends 3 residues early relative to the CDR3; the germline J gene fills the gap. The J gene is TRBJ1-1, the V gene TRBV7-2, with 7 positions matching TRBD1. The CDR3 totals 15 residues. The J segment lost 4 bases and the V segment lost 5 bases, leaving 10 bases of the junction unmatched. Germline CDR1 SGHTA, CDR2 FQGNSA. The part of the CDR3 DNA that was read is TGTGCCAGCAGCCGCACCGGGACAGTAGGCACTGAA. Protein: CASSRTGTVGTE. The full-length CDR3 reads as CASSRTGTVGTEAFF.

About this clone itself: The CDR3 is cut off 3 residues early in the read; its end comes from the germline J gene. The chain uses TRBV5-1 and TRBJ2-2; D perhaps matches TRBD1 (5 bases). This CDR3 is 14 amino acids long. Germline V gene lookup returns CDR1 SGHRS and CDR2 YFSETQ. Between the trimmed V and J ends, which lost 8 bases and 3 bases, there was a span of 14 bases. Incomplete CDR3 DNA: TGCGCCAGTAGGCCCAGGGAATACACCGGGGAG. Translated, it gives CASRPREYTGE. The whole CDR3 protein is CASRPREYTGELFF.

With respect to this clone: The CDR3 end is not reached by the read, which stops 3 residues before it; the germline J gene fills it in. The chain uses TRBV30 and TRBJ1-2; a possible D gene is TRBD1 (5 bases). Germline assignment: CDR1 GTSNPN and CDR2 SVGIG (reference sequence). V dropped 3 bases and J dropped 1 base, with 9 bases sitting between them. The CDR3 covers 13 residues. CDR3 amino acids: CAWRDNNNYGYTF. CDR3 DNA, as far as it was read: TGTGCCTGGAGGGACAACAATAACTATGGC.

Concerning this clone itself: With the read ending 3 residues before the CDR3 end, the germline J gene is used to fill in that end. This chain links TRBV12-3 or TRBV12-4 with TRBJ2-5, with D perhaps matching TRBD1 (6 bases). Between the trimmed V and J ends, which lost 2 bases and 5 bases, there was a span of 9 bases. There are 13 residues in the CDR3. The sequenced part of the CDR3 DNA is TGTGCCAGCAGTTTAACAGGGTCGGAGACC. Translating it yields CASSLTGSET. The complete CDR3 protein is CASSLTGSETQYF.

Comments on this clone: The read ends 3 residues before the CDR3 terminus; that terminus is restored from the germline J gene. This chain links TRBV20-1 with TRBJ2-1; the match to TRBD1 covers 9 bases. V lost 3 bases and J lost 5; bases outside the gene matches: 8. The CDR3 runs 15 residues. CDR1 and CDR2 (germline): DFQATT, SNEGSKA (reference sequence). The CDR3 DNA, read in part, is TGCAGTGCTAGTAGGGGGACAGGGAGGAACAATGAG. This translates into CSASRGTGRNNE. The full CDR3 sequence reads CSASRGTGRNNEQFF.

Worth noting for this clone: The DNA ends 3 residues before the CDR3 does, and the rest of the CDR3 is filled in from the germline J gene. The V gene is TRBV19, the J gene TRBJ2-1; 9 bases map to TRBD1. Germline assignment: CDR1 LNHDA and CDR2 SQIVND (reference sequence). The V and J ends lost 4 bases and 7 bases, in that order; junction bases with no gene match: 8. The CDR3 loop spans 15 amino acids. The CDR3 spells CASSTGTGNRNEQFF. The covered CDR3 bases are TGTGCCAGTAGTACAGGGACAGGGAATAGGAATGAG.

Turning to this clone: Read sequence stops 3 residues before the CDR3 end, and the germline J gene provides the missing end. The chain recombines TRBV28 with TRBJ2-5; D is ambiguous. Trimming took 5 bases from V and 4 from J, leaving 8 bases between them. CDR3 length equals 12 residues. Germline CDR1 reads MDHEN; CDR2 reads SYDVKM. The CDR3 region is CASSLSLETQYF. CDR3 bases read: TGTGCCAGCAGTCTAAGTTTAGAGACC.

Notes on this clone: The read ends 3 residues before the CDR3 terminus; that terminus is restored from the germline J gene. The chain combines TRBV20-1 with TRBJ2-7, with 7 bases aligning to TRBD1. In germline, CDR1 is DFQATT, CDR2 SNEGSKA (reference sequence). V lost 0 bases, J lost 2 bases, and 4 bases stayed unmatched. The CDR3 runs to 14 residues. The sequenced CDR3 bases are TGCAGTGCTAGAGATACCGGGACAGCCTACGAG. Translation gives CSARDTGTAYE. The whole CDR3 region reads CSARDTGTAYEQYF.

Remarks on this clone: The CDR3 extends 3 residues past the end of the read, so its final part is completed from the germline J gene. This chain connects TRBV18 to TRBJ1-2; tentatively, D is TRBD1 (5 bases). CDR3 length equals 20 residues. Germline V CDR1 and CDR2: KGHSH, LQKENI. CDR3 DNA (partial): TGTGCCAGCTCACGAAGAGTGGGACTAGCGGGAGGGCCAATGGCAGATACC. It encodes CASSRRVGLAGGPMADT. In full, the CDR3 reads CASSRRVGLAGGPMADTYTF. Full variable domain (missing parts from reference TRBV18 and TRBJ1-2): NAGVMQNPRHLVRRRGQEARLRCSPMKGHSHVYWYRQLPEEGLKFMVYLQKENIIDESGMPKERFSAEFPKEGPSILRIQQVVRGDSAAYFCASSRRVGLAGGPMADTYTFGSGTRLTVV.

In regard to this clone: The read terminates 3 residues before the CDR3 end, so the remaining end is supplied by the germline J gene. The V gene is TRBV19, the J gene TRBJ1-2; no clear D gene. CDR3 length: 13 amino acids. Per the germline V gene, CDR1 is LNHDA and CDR2 is SQIVND (reference sequence). V was pared by 2 bases and J by 6 bases, with 10 bases between. The CDR3 sequence: CASSIYSGDGYTF. The CDR3 DNA, read in part, is TGTGCCAGTAGTATATATTCGGGTGATGGC.

Worth noting for this clone: The CDR3 end is not reached by the read, which stops 3 residues before it; the germline J gene fills it in. This sequence joins TRBV14 and TRBJ2-1, with a tentative D call TRBD1 (5 bases). There are 15 residues in the CDR3. CDR1 and CDR2 (germline): SGHDN, FVKESK. V lost 1 base and J 8 bases, leaving 15 bases between the germline ends. The CDR3 region is CASSQAEPGIDEQFF. CDR3 DNA, as far as it was read: TGTGCCAGCAGCCAAGCAGAGCCAGGGATCGATGAG. The entire variable domain, with the rest obtained from reference TRBV14 and TRBJ2-1, is as follows: EAGVTQFPSHSVIEKGQTVTLRCDPISGHDNLYWYRRVMGKEIKFLLHFVKESKQDESGMPNNRFLAERTGGTYSTLKVQPAELEDSGVYFCASSQAEPGIDEQFFGPGTRLTVL.

Regarding this clone: Coverage ceases 3 residues before the CDR3 finishes, and the germline J gene fills in the end. The chain links TRBV10-3 to TRBJ1-1, with 8 bases identical to TRBD1. The CDR3 contains 14 residues. The germline V gene encodes CDR1 ENHRY and CDR2 SYGVKD. The V and J ends lost 3 bases and 0 bases, in that order; junction bases with no gene match: 0. CDR3 DNA (partial): TGTGCCATCAGTGAACAGGGGGTGAACACTGAA. It codes for CAISEQGVNTE. The entire CDR3 is CAISEQGVNTEAFF.

On this clone: The sequenced fragment ends 3 residues before the CDR3 boundary, so the rest is inferred from the germline J gene. The chain uses TRBV30 and TRBJ1-2; possible D gene TRBD1, 5 bases. Germline V gives CDR1 GTSNPN, CDR2 SVGIG (reference sequence). There are 13 residues in the CDR3. Trimming took off 0 bases at V and 6 bases at J, with 11 bases between the two ends. This CDR3 reads CAWSVRRGDGYTF. CDR3 DNA, as far as it was read: TGTGCCTGGAGTGTTCGTCGGGGGGATGGC.

Comment on this clone: The read ends 3 residues early relative to the CDR3; the germline J gene fills the gap. This sequence joins TRBV20-1 and TRBJ2-7; D is ambiguous. V shed 2 bases and J shed 4 bases, with 6 bases lying between them. Germline-derived CDR1 and CDR2 are DFQATT and SNEGSKA (reference sequence). The CDR3 is 11 amino acids. The CDR3 sequence is CSARLLYEQYF. CDR3 DNA, as far as it was read: TGCAGTGCTAGACTCCTGTACGAG.

Regarding this clone: The read ends 3 residues before the CDR3 terminus; that terminus is restored from the germline J gene. The chain employs TRBV20-1 and TRBJ2-7, with 10 bases identical to TRBD1. The CDR3 has 13 residues. Germline V lookup: CDR1 DFQATT, CDR2 SNEGSKA (reference sequence). J gave up 2 bases and V 5 bases, and 3 bases lay outside the gene matches. The covered CDR3 bases are TGCAGTGCTGATGGACAGGGGGCCTACGAG. Translation: CSADGQGAYE. The full CDR3 reads CSADGQGAYEQYF.

Regarding this clone: The DNA ends 3 residues before the CDR3 does, and the rest of the CDR3 is filled in from the germline J gene. The chain employs TRBV28 and TRBJ2-5; 8 nucleotides match TRBD1. Per the germline V gene, CDR1 is MDHEN and CDR2 is SYDVKM. The CDR3 loop spans 15 amino acids. The V and J ends lost 6 bases and 2 bases, in that order; junction bases with no gene match: 8. CDR3 DNA, as far as it was read: TGTGCCAGCAGCAAAACAGGGGGTCGGCAAGAGACC. Translation gives CASSKTGGRQET. The whole CDR3 is CASSKTGGRQETQYF.

On this clone: The sequenced fragment ends 3 residues before the CDR3 boundary, so the rest is inferred from the germline J gene. The chain carries TRBV20-1 and TRBJ2-3; 10 bases map to TRBD2. V shed 5 bases and J 4 bases; nucleotides not matched to a gene: 6. The CDR3 is made up of 14 amino acids. CDR1 is DFQATT, CDR2 SNEGSKA, per germline (reference sequence). The covered CDR3 bases are TGCAGTGCTCCAAGAGCGGGAGGGGCAGATACG. The encoded protein is CSAPRAGGADT. The whole CDR3 protein reads CSAPRAGGADTQYF.

With regard to this clone: The CDR3 end falls 3 residues outside the read, so it is completed with the germline J gene. The chain carries TRBV12-3 or TRBV12-4 and TRBJ1-6, with D possibly being TRBD1 (6 bases). The germline V and J ends were trimmed by 6 bases and 9 bases, with 18 bases remaining between them. This CDR3 region has 15 residues. The DNA read from the CDR3 is TGTGCCAGCAGCACAACCGGGACAAACACTTCACCC. Its protein product is CASSTTGTNTSP. The CDR3, in full, reads CASSTTGTNTSPLHF.

As for this clone: The observed sequence ends 3 residues before the CDR3 terminus, with the missing tail filled in from the germline J gene. The rearrangement joins TRBV7-3 to TRBJ1-2; D is possibly TRBD1 (5 bases). In germline, CDR1 is SGHTA, CDR2 FQGTGA. The CDR3 sequence is 14 residues long. Trimming stripped 2 bases from V and 6 bases from J, with 13 bases between. CDR3 protein: CASSLSRGEDGYTF. The DNA read from the CDR3 is TGTGCCAGCAGCTTATCGAGAGGGGAAGATGGC. Drawing the rest from reference TRBV7-3 and TRBJ1-2, the complete variable domain is GAGVSQTPSNKVTEKGKYVELRCDPISGHTALYWYRQSLGQGPEFLIYFQGTGAADDSGLPNDRFFAVRPEGSVSTLKIQRTERGDSAVYLCASSLSRGEDGYTFGSGTRLTVV.

A remark on this clone: The read is 3 residues too short to cover the CDR3 end, so that end is filled in from the germline J gene. The gene calls are TRBV29-1 and TRBJ1-2; D is ambiguous. The CDR3 covers 12 residues. The V and J ends lost 3 bases and 7 bases respectively, with 12 bases between them. Germline CDR1 SQVTM, CDR2 ANQGSEA. The CDR3 bases that were read are TGCAGCGTTGACGGTGCTGCGGGTGGC. It yields the protein CSVDGAAGG. The entire CDR3 reads CSVDGAAGGYTF.

About this clone: The read comes to an end 3 residues before the CDR3 does, leaving the germline J gene to fill in the end. This chain links TRBV5-1 with TRBJ2-1, with D possibly being TRBD2 (6 bases). The CDR3 totals 16 residues. Germline V gene lookup returns CDR1 SGHRS and CDR2 YFSETQ. V lost 4 bases and J 6 bases, leaving 20 bases between the germline ends. The CDR3 sequence: CASSAFKAREVNEQFF. CDR3 bases read: TGCGCCAGCAGCGCCTTTAAGGCCAGGGAGGTCAATGAG.

Note on this clone: The read gets to within 3 residues of the CDR3 end, and the germline J gene fills in the rest. The rearrangement uses TRBV5-1 and TRBJ1-1, with a possible D match to TRBD1 (6 bases). Germline CDR1 and CDR2: SGHRS and YFSETQ. Trimming took 0 bases from V and 4 from J, leaving 10 bases between them. The CDR3 has 14 amino acids. The CDR3 bases that were read are TGCGCCAGCAGCTTGGGTGGAGGGGGCACTGAA. Encoded protein: CASSLGGGGTE. In full, the CDR3 is CASSLGGGGTEAFF.

Turning to this clone: The CDR3 extends 3 residues past the end of the read, so its final part is completed from the germline J gene. The gene calls are TRBV2 and TRBJ2-1; 12 nucleotides line up with TRBD2. The CDR3 contains 12 residues. From germline, CDR1 is SNHLY and CDR2 FYNNEI. V shed 6 bases, J shed 9 bases, and the junction held 0 bases outside the gene matches. This CDR3 is CASRLAGGEQFF. The CDR3 bases that were read are TGTGCCAGCAGACTAGCGGGAGGTGAG.

Comments on this clone: The read is 3 residues too short to cover the CDR3 end, so that end is filled in from the germline J gene. The V and J genes are TRBV30 and TRBJ2-2, with TRBD1 matching 9 bases. Per the germline V gene, CDR1 is GTSNPN and CDR2 is SVGIG (reference sequence). V lost 6 bases and J lost 5; bases outside the gene matches: 13. This CDR3 has 16 residues. CDR3 bases read: TGTGCCTGCCCAATCTGGGACAGGGCGGGAACCGGGGAG. Protein product: CACPIWDRAGTGE. The full-length CDR3 reads as CACPIWDRAGTGELFF.

Notes on this clone: The CDR3 extends 3 residues past the end of the read, so its final part is completed from the germline J gene. The chain recombines TRBV18 with TRBJ1-1, with D tentatively TRBD1 (5 bases). Looked up from germline, CDR1 is KGHSH and CDR2 is LQKENI. Trimming stripped 0 bases from V and 0 bases from J, with 11 bases between. This CDR3 has 16 residues. This CDR3 reads CASSPPFAGLNTEAFF. The covered CDR3 bases are TGTGCCAGCTCACCACCATTTGCGGGGCTGAACACTGAA.